Below, 4 T cell receptor beta chains from the same sample are listed, as sequenced in a study of Tregs in tolerant kidney transplant recipients. CFSE-labeled recipient PBMCs were cultured approximately 6 days with irradiated graft donor PBMCs, then FACS-sorted. These receptors have no identified antigens. Clones were sequenced by immunoSEQ multiplex PCR, and TCRdb holds only the in-frame ones, with some missing. Seen in this sample are roughly 3,000 clones; the ten most common clones hold around 4.9%. The sample here was CD8+ T cells from blood cultured with allogeneic cells, taken before the transplant. The receptors stem from a human patient who received a combined kidney and bone marrow transplant.

To note about this clone: From the germline J gene comes the end of the CDR3, since the read stops 3 residues before it. The V call is TRBV6-2 or TRBV6-3, the J call TRBJ2-7; D uncertain. The germline V gene encodes CDR1 MNHEY and CDR2 SVGEGT. There are 13 residues in the CDR3. V lost 2 bases and J lost 0, with 5 bases in between. The CDR3 region is CASSYASSYEQYF. The DNA read from the CDR3 is TGTGCCAGCAGTTACGCGAGCTCCTACGAG.

On this clone: The CDR3 end falls 3 residues outside the read, so it is completed with the germline J gene. The chain joins TRBV7-8 to TRBJ2-1, with D perhaps TRBD1 (6 bases). Trimming took off 4 bases at V and 9 bases at J, with 19 bases between the two ends. The CDR3 is 15 amino acids. Per the germline V gene, CDR1 is SGHVS and CDR2 is FQNEAQ. CDR3 residues: CASSSLGGPTGEQFF. Partial CDR3 DNA: TGTGCCAGCAGCTCTTTAGGGGGACCGACAGGTGAG. Based on the CDR3 plus reference TRBV7-8 and TRBJ2-1, the full variable domain is GAGVSQSPRYKVAKRGQDVALRCDPISGHVSLFWYQQALGQGPEFLTYFQNEAQLDKSGLPSDRFFAERPEGSVSTLKIQRTQQEDSAVYLCASSSLGGPTGEQFFGPGTRLTVL.

As for this clone: The sequence runs out 3 residues before the end of the CDR3; the remainder is reconstructed from the germline J gene. The gene calls are TRBV7-9 and TRBJ1-2, with 7 bases that match TRBD1. CDR1 and CDR2 (germline): SEHNR, FQNEAQ (reference sequence). The CDR3 loop spans 14 amino acids. The V segment lost 5 bases and the J segment 6 bases; nucleotides outside the gene matches: 9. The CDR3 reads CASSAVGGGHGYTF. The covered CDR3 bases are TGTGCCAGCAGCGCGGTGGGAGGGGGCCATGGC.

With regard to this clone: The read ends 3 residues before the CDR3 terminus; that terminus is restored from the germline J gene. This sequence joins TRBV4-1 and TRBJ1-5; D is uncertain. This CDR3 is built from 14 residues. With 4 bases removed from V and 6 bases from J, the gap between germline ends came to 13 bases. Germline lookup yields CDR1 MGHRA and CDR2 YSYEKL. CDR3 amino acids: CASSPTTGGQPQHF. Incomplete CDR3 DNA: TGCGCCAGCAGCCCGACGACGGGTGGTCAGCCC.